The present entry profiles one T cell receptor (beta chain) with its context. Its antigen is still unknown. No clone much larger than this one lies a single base away; base qualities are absent. This entry belongs to a study of T cell responses to AZD1222 COVID-19 vaccine (dated by TCRdb to the early 2020s). Study-wide context: AZD1222 recipients whose second dose came at about 4 weeks and those whose second dose came at about 12 weeks were combined into one group, since spike-specific TCR depth and breadth did not differ between the two schedules. TCR sequencing covered fewer than 250 trial participants: approximately 200 given two doses of AZD1222 and 26 given two doses of MenACWY control vaccine. Enrollment into the trials was organized by age into subgroups of 18-55, 56-69 and 70-plus years, and those subgroups contained 148, 28 and 57 TCR-sequenced participants, respectively.

Germline trimming amounts to 3 bases on V and 9 bases on J, with 10 as the count of junction bases outside the gene matches. From cysteine to phenylalanine, the CDR3 is 15 amino acids long. Only the CDR3 DNA stays, 45 bases, in frame from base 1. The germline V gene provides CDR1 SGHTA and CDR2 FQGNSA. In the paper's terms, the time point label means: baseline before first vaccination. Vaccinee samples came from UK trials COV001 and COV002, including a single-blind randomized controlled phase 2/3 trial of AZD1222 (ChAdOx1 nCoV-19) in healthy adults. For TCRbeta chain sequencing, PBMC samples from trial participants were taken at day 0 and at day 28 after the second dose. The CDR3 regions of human TCRbeta chains were analyzed by immunosequencing. Per the authors' processing: Repertoire TCRs were checked for matches against a reference library of SARS-CoV-2-specific TCRs that had been generated using the MIRA antigen-specificity platform. Breadth was defined as the fraction of unique TCRs that were SARS-CoV-2-associated. Depth was defined as the fraction of total T cells that were SARS-CoV-2-associated. Each spike-specific TCR was assigned to its reactive spike region and to a CD4 or CD8 class using the MIRA data. Log10-transformed breadth and depth values were compared by one-way ANOVA with Sidak's multiple comparisons tests. TCRdb obtained this table from immuneACCESS and retained in-frame rearrangements with V and J assigned. These tables miss some clones; where compared with another copy, unresolved V genes account for less than half of the shortfall, and the remainder is unexplained. The DNA was the basis for D and trimming; V, J and clone size are from that table. The sample data list approximately 120,000 clones, and 90% of these were observed just once. Around 7.8% of the sample is in the top ten clones.

What the work shows at the level of the full study, not this receptor alone: After two AZD1222 doses, both the breadth and the depth of spike-specific TCRs were significantly higher than at day 0 and than in MenACWY recipients. Vaccine-associated CD4 TCRs spanned the whole spike protein, with dominant responses in regions 160-218 and 743-854. The 56-69-year group was small, and its depth increase did not reach significance, likely because of low power. Because no day 14 peak-response samples were available, repertoires were characterized only after the peak T cell response. Conclusions about previously exposed vaccinees are limited, since just six AZD1222 recipients were seropositive for SARS-CoV-2 at baseline. Reportedly, almost half of the unique spike-specific TCRs recognized epitopes lying outside the regions that are mutated in the B.1.351 and B.1.1.7 variants. Participants were mostly white British, with more females than males. The authors suggested clonal diversity may have been underestimated.

The rearranged chain carries TRBV7-2 and TRBJ1-5; the central 8 bases match TRBD1. The sequence was obtained from an adult in good health. Material: peripheral blood, obtained on day 0 of AZD1222 vaccination. The CDR3 protein sequence reads: CASSLGTGQGRPQHF. Here is the DNA: TGTGCCAGCAGCTTGGGGACAGGTCAAGGTCGGCCCCAGCATTTT.